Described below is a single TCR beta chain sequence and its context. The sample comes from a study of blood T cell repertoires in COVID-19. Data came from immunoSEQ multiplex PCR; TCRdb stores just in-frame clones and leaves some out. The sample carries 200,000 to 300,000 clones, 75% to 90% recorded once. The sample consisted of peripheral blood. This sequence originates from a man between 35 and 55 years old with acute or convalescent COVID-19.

The CDR3 loop reads CASSLGLGRADYNEQFF. CDR3 sequence (DNA): TGTGCCAGCAGCTTAGGGCTGGGCAGGGCCGACTACAATGAGCAGTTCTTC. The chain uses TRBV11-3 and TRBJ2-1; D might be TRBD1 (5 bases). Germline V gene sequence: CDR1 SGHNT, CDR2 YENEEA. Trimming pared 1 base from V and 3 bases from J, leaving 16 bases between. The CDR3 extends over 17 amino acids. The entire variable domain, with the rest obtained from reference TRBV11-3 and TRBJ2-1, is as follows: EAGVVQSPRYKIIEKKQPVAFWCNPISGHNTLYWYLQNLGQGPELLIRYENEEAVDDSQLPKDRFSAERLKGVDSTLKIQPAELGDSAVYLCASSLGLGRADYNEQFFGPGTRLTVL.